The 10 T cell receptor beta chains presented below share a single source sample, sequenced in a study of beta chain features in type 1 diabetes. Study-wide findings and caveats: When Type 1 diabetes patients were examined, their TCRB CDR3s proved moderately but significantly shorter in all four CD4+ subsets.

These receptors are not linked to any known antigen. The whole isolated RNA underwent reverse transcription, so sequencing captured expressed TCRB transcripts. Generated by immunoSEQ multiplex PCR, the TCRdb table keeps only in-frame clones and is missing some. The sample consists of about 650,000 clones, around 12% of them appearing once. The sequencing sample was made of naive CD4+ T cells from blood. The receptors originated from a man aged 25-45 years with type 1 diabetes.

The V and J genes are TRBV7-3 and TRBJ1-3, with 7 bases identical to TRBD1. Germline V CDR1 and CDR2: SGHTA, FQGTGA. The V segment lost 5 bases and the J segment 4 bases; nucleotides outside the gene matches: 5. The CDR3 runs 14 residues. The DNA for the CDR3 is TGTGCCAGCAGCCCGGGGACAGAGGGAAACACCATATATTTT. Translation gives CASSPGTEGNTIYF.

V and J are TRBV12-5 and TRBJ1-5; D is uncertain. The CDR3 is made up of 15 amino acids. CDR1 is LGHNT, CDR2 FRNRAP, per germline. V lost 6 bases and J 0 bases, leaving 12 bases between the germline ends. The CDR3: CASGVRSDSNQPQHF. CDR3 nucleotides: TGTGCTAGTGGAGTGAGGAGTGATAGCAATCAGCCCCAGCATTTT.

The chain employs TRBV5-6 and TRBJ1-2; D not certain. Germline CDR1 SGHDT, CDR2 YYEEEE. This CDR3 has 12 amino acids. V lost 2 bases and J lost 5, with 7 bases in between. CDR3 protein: CASSLSGYGYTF. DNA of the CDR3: TGTGCCAGCAGCTTATCGGGATATGGCTACACCTTC.

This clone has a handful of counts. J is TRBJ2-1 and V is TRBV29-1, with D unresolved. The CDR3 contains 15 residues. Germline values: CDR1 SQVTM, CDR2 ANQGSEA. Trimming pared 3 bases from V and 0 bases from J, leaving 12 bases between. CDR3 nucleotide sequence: TGCAGCGTTGAGCAGCGATCCTACTCCTACAATGAGCAGTTCTTC. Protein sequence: CSVEQRSYSYNEQFF.

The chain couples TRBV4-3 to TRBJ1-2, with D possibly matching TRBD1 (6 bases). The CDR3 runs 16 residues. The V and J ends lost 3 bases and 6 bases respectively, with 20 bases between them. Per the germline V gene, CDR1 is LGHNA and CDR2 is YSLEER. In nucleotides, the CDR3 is TGCGCCAGCAGCCAGAAGGGGGTTGTCCAGTCGAATGGCTACACCTTC. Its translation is CASSQKGVVQSNGYTF.

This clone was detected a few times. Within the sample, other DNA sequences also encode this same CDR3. Here the CDR3 reads CASSLGSTDTQYF. In DNA form, the CDR3 reads TGTGCCAGCAGCCTGGGGAGCACAGATACGCAGTATTTT. This sequence joins TRBV9 and TRBJ2-3, with unresolved D. The CDR3 is 13 residues long. V shed 4 bases and J shed 0 bases, with 6 bases lying between them. The V gene's germline CDR1 is SGDLS and CDR2 YYNGEE.

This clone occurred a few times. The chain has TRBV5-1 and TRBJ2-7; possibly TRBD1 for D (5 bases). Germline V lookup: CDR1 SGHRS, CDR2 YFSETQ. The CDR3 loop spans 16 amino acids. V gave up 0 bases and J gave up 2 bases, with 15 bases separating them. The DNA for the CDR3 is TGCGCCAGCAGCTTGGGGCAGGGAAGACTGACCTACGAGCAGTACTTC. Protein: CASSLGQGRLTYEQYF.

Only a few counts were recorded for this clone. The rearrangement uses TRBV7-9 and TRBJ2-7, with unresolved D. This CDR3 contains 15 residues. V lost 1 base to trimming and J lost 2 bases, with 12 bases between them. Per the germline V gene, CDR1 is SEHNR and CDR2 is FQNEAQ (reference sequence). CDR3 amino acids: CASSLVASRPYEQYF. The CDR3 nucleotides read TGTGCCAGCAGCTTAGTGGCATCGCGTCCCTACGAGCAGTACTTC.

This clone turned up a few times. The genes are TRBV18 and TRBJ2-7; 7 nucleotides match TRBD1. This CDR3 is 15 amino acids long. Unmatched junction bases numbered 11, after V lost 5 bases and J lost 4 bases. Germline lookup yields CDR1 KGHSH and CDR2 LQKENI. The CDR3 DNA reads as TGTGCCAGCTCATTTCAAGGGACAGATACTTACGAGCAGTACTTC. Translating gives CASSFQGTDTYEQYF.

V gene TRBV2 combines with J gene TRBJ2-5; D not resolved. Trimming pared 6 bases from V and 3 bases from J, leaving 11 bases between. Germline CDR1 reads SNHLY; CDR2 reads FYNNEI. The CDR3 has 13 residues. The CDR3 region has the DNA TGTGCCAGCAGCAAAGAGATCGAAGAGACCCAGTACTTC. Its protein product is CASSKEIEETQYF.